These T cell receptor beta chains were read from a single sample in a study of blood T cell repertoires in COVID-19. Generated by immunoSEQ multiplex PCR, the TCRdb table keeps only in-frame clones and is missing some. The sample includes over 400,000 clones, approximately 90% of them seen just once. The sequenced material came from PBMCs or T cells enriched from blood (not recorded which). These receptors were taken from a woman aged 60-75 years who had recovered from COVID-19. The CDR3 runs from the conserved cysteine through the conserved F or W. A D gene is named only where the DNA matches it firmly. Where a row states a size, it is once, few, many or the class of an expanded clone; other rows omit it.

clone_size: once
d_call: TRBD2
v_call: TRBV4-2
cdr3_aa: CASSRRTSGGGNTGELFF

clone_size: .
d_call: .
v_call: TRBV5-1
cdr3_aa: CASSVKDPGTGELFF

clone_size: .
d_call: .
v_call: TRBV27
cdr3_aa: CARTRQPRPGNTIYF

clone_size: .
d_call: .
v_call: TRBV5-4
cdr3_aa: CASSSAWGDEQFF

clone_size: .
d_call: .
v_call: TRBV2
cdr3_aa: CASSKAGEGYGYTF

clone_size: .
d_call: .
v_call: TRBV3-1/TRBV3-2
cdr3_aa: CASSRLGGSYNEQFF

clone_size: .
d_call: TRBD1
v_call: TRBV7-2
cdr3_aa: CASSPGTVSTDTQYF

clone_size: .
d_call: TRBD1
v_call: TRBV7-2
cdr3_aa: CASSITGTGRYNEQFF

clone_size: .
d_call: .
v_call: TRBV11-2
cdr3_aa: CASSLESGAYGYTF

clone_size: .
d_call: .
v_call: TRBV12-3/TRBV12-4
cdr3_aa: CASSPVYNEQFF

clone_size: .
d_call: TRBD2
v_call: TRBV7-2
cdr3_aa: CASSRRSGVTDTQYF

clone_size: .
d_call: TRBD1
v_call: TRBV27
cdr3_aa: CASSTSGGANYGYTF

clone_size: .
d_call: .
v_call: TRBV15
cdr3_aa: CATSRVRGFNEKLFF

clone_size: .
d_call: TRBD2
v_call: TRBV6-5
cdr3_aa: CASSYQRGGTDTQYF

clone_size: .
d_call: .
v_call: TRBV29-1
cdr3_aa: CSVQQGPGYEKLFF

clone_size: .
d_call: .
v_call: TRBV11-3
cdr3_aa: CASSLAAGNEQYF

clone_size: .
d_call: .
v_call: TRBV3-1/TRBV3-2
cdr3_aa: CASSQTGVWGSPLHF

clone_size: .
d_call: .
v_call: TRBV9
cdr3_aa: CASSVGGSFYNEQFF

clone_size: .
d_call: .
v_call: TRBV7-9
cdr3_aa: CAFSAYRVQGEAFF

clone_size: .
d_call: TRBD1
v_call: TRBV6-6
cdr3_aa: CASRSGTGGTGELFF

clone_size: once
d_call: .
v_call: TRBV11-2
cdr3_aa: CASSQGIASPLHF

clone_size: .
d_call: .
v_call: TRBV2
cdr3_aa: CASSERPTDTQYF

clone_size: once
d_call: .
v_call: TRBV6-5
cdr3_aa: CASSPHKGYEAFF

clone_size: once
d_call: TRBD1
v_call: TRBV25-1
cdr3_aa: CASSPWDRDFSPLHF

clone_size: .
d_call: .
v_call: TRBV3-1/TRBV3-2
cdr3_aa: CASSQEGGGRNSPLHF

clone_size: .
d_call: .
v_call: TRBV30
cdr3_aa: CAWSVEGTGNTIYF

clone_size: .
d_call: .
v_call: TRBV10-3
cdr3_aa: CAISESDWYRPYNEQFF

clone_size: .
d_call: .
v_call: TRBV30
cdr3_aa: CAWSPPWISRVAFF

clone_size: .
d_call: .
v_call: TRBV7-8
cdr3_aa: CASTGGGGPYNEQFF

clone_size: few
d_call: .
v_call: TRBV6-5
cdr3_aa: CASRQLGGGGYTF

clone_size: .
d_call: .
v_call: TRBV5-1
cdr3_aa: CASSPDPGINTGELFF

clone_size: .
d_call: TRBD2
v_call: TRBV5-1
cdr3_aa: CASSPRGGLRETQYF

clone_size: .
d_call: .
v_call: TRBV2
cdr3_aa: CASLELPGNTIYF

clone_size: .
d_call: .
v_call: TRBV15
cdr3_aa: CATSRDPRANYGYTF

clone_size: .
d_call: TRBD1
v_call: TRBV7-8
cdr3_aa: CASGGQLNTEAFF

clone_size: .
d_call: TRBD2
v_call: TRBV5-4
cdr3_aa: CASSAGTSGVTGELFF

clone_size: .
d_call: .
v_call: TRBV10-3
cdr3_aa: CAIGRGGLNTEAFF

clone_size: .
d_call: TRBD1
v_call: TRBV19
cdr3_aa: CASSRQGSNSPLHF

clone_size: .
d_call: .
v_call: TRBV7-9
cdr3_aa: CASSFGALNTEAFF

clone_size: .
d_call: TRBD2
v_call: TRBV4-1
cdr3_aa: CASSQGSSGDNEQFF

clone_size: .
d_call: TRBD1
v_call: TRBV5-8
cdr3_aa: CASSLAPGGFTGELFF

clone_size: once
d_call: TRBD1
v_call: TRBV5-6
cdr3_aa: CASSLDGTGAPEQYF

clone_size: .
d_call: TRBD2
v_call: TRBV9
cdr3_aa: CARGTSDADTQYF

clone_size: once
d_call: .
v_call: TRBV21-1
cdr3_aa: CASSSHGSGGDKLFF

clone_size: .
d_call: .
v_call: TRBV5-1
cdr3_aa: CASSPQGQETQYF

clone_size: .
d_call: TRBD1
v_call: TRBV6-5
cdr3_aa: CASSYRTGVNYGYTF

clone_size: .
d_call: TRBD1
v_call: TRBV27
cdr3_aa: CASRTGGGGYTF

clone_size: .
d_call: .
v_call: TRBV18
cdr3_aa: CASSPPSGGYTF

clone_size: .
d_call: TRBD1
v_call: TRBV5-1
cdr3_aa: CASSSPDRGNEQYF

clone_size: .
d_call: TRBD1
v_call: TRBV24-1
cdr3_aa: CATSEAGTGLRSDGYTF

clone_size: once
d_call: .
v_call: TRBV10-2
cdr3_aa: CASKGRNTEAFF